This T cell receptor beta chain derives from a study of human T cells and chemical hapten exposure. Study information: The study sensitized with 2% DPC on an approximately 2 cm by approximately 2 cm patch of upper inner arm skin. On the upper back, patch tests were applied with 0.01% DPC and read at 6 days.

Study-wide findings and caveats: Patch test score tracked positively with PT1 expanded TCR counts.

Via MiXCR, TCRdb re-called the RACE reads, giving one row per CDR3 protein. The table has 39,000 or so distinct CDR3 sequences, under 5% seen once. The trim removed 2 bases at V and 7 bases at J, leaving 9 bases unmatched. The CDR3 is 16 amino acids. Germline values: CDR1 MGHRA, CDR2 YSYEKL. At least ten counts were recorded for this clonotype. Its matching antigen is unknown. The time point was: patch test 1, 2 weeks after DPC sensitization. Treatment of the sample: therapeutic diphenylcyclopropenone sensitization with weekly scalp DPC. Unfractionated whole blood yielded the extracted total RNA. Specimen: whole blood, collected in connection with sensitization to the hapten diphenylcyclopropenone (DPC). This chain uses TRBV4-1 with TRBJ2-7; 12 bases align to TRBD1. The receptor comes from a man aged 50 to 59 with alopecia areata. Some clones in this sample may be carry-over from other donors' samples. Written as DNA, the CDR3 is TGCGCCAGCAGCCAAACCCCGGGACAGGGGGCGCTTGAGCAGTACTTC. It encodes CASSQTPGQGALEQYF.